These 30 T cell receptor beta chains were sequenced from one sample in a study of blood T cell repertoires in COVID-19. Data came from immunoSEQ multiplex PCR; TCRdb stores just in-frame clones and leaves some out. The sample has more than 200,000 clones; 75% to 90% are singletons. The sequenced sample consisted of peripheral blood. These receptors all come from a man in his thirties or forties with active or convalescent COVID-19.

The genes are TRBV5-4 and TRBJ2-7; no clear D. This CDR3 is built from 13 residues. The V end was cut by 1 base, the J end by 2 bases, with 7 bases between. In germline, CDR1 is SGHNT, CDR2 YYREEE (reference sequence). As DNA, the CDR3 is TGTGCCAGCAGCTTGAGTCAGACCTACGAGCAGTACTTC. Protein: CASSLSQTYEQYF.

This sequence joins TRBV19 and TRBJ2-5; 7 bases fit TRBD2. Germline V gives CDR1 LNHDA, CDR2 SQIVND (reference sequence). This CDR3 has 14 amino acids. The J segment lost 5 bases and the V segment lost 5 bases, leaving 8 bases of the junction unmatched. CDR3: CASSPPGGSETQYF. The CDR3 DNA sequence: TGTGCCAGTAGTCCTCCCGGGGGGTCGGAGACCCAGTACTTC.

Of note for this clone: This may stem from a read error, because a much larger clone lies one nucleotide away. The chain links TRBV12-3 or TRBV12-4 to TRBJ1-1, with D possibly TRBD1 on 6 matching bases. V lost 5 bases to trimming and J lost 1 base, with 8 bases between them. CDR3 length: 13 residues. The CDR3 here is CASSEQGNTEAFF. CDR3 coding DNA: TGTGCCAGCAGTGAACAGGGGAACACTGAAGCTTTCTTT.

The rearrangement links TRBV7-6 to TRBJ1-2; the match to TRBD1 covers 7 bases. The CDR3 spans 15 residues. V shed 4 bases, J shed 4 bases, and the junction held 9 bases outside the gene matches. Germline V gene data show CDR1 as SGHVS and CDR2 as FNYEAQ. The chain's CDR3 is CASSSGTDPLYGYTF. CDR3 DNA: TGTGCCAGCAGCTCCGGGACAGATCCCCTCTATGGCTACACCTTC.

The V call is TRBV7-2, the J call TRBJ1-6; D is perhaps TRBD1 (5 bases). Germline CDR1 is SGHTA and CDR2 is FQGNSA. V was pared by 1 base and J by 10 bases, with 14 bases between. The CDR3 has 15 amino acids. For the CDR3, the DNA is TGTGCCAGCAGCTTAGGGCAGGGCTATCGATCACCCCTCCACTTT. The encoded protein is CASSLGQGYRSPLHF.

The chain links TRBV5-6 to TRBJ1-3; D not resolved. Germline values: CDR1 SGHDT, CDR2 YYEEEE. V was shortened by 3 bases and J by 4 bases, with 11 bases between the two germline ends. The CDR3 runs to 14 residues. In DNA form, the CDR3 reads TGTGCCAGCAGCTCTAGAGGCGGAGGAAACACCATATATTTT. Amino acid sequence: CASSSRGGGNTIYF.

This clone appeared a single time. V usage is TRBV7-9 and J usage is TRBJ1-6; D ambiguous. CDR1 and CDR2 from the germline V gene are SEHNR and FQNEAQ (reference sequence). There are 14 residues in the CDR3. The V end was cut by 3 bases, the J end by 5 bases, with 8 bases between. The CDR3 coding sequence is TGTGCCAGCAGCTTTCCTGAGGATAATTCACCCCTCCACTTT. Residues: CASSFPEDNSPLHF.

The rearrangement links TRBV7-8 to TRBJ1-2, with D unresolved. V lost 4 bases, J lost 7 bases, and 13 bases lay in between. Germline loops: CDR1 SGHVS, CDR2 FQNEAQ. The CDR3 runs 13 residues. The CDR3 bases are TGTGCCAGCAGCTCGAGCGTTGGGAGTGGCTACACCTTC. It translates to CASSSSVGSGYTF.

The CDR3 here is CASSLALGAGTEAFF. The CDR3 DNA is TGTGCCAGCAGCTTGGCCTTAGGGGCCGGAACTGAAGCTTTCTTT. The genes are TRBV5-4 and TRBJ1-1, with a possible D match to TRBD1 (5 bases). V lost 0 bases and J lost 5, with 14 bases in between. Germline V gives CDR1 SGHNT, CDR2 YYREEE (reference sequence). The CDR3 contains 15 residues.

The chain couples TRBV11-2 to TRBJ2-5, with 7 bases fitting TRBD2. The J segment lost 1 base and the V segment lost 4 bases, leaving 6 bases of the junction unmatched. The germline V gene encodes CDR1 SGHAT and CDR2 FQNNGV. This CDR3 region has 15 residues. The CDR3 sequence: CASSSAGLVQETQYF. The CDR3 DNA reads as TGTGCCAGCAGCTCCGCCGGACTAGTCCAAGAGACCCAGTACTTC.

V and J are TRBV7-9 and TRBJ2-2; D is perhaps TRBD2 (7 bases). This CDR3 is built from 16 residues. CDR1 is SEHNR and CDR2 is FQNEAQ in the germline V gene (reference sequence). With 5 bases removed from V and 1 base from J, the gap between germline ends came to 14 bases. CDR3: CASSPNRGGNTGELFF. The CDR3 DNA is TGTGCCAGCAGCCCGAATAGGGGGGGGAACACCGGGGAGCTGTTTTTT. Looking up the rest from reference TRBV7-9 and TRBJ2-2 gives the full variable domain: DTGVSQNPRHKITKRGQNVTFRCDPISEHNRLYWYRQTLGQGPEFLTYFQNEAQLEKSRLLSDRFSAERPKGSFSTLEIQRTEQGDSAMYLCASSPNRGGNTGELFFGEGSRLTVL.

CDR3 in amino acids: CSAPRDTEAFF. Written as DNA, the CDR3 is TGCAGTGCCCCTAGAGACACTGAAGCTTTCTTT. The rearrangement links TRBV20-1 to TRBJ1-1; no clear D gene. Germline CDR1 and CDR2: DFQATT and SNEGSKA (reference sequence). Trimming pared 6 bases from V and 3 bases from J, leaving 8 bases between. The CDR3 consists of 11 residues.

The V and J genes are TRBV10-3 and TRBJ1-5; D gene ambiguous. V was trimmed by 2 bases and J by 6 bases, leaving 11 bases between them. The CDR3 length is 14 residues. Per the germline V gene, CDR1 is ENHRY and CDR2 is SYGVKD. CDR3 loop: CAISEAQAVQPQHF. The CDR3 DNA sequence: TGTGCCATCAGTGAGGCCCAGGCCGTTCAGCCCCAGCATTTT.

The CDR3 bases are TGTGCCAGTAGTGTGGACAGGGATAGCAATCAGCCCCAGCATTTT. As protein: CASSVDRDSNQPQHF. This sequence joins TRBV19 and TRBJ1-5, with 8 bases fitting TRBD1. Per the germline V gene, CDR1 is LNHDA and CDR2 is SQIVND (reference sequence). V was clipped by 5 bases and J by 0 bases; unmatched bases: 3. This CDR3 is built from 15 residues.

The chain has TRBV30 and TRBJ1-2; D unclear. CDR1 and CDR2 (germline): GTSNPN, SVGIG (reference sequence). Trimming took 1 base from V and 5 from J, leaving 17 bases between them. This CDR3 spans 15 amino acids. CDR3 sequence (DNA): TGTGCCTGGAGTGACCCCGGGTGGGTAGAATATGGCTACACCTTC. As protein: CAWSDPGWVEYGYTF. Drawing the rest from reference TRBV30 and TRBJ1-2, the complete variable domain is SQTIHQWPATLVQPVGSPLSLECTVEGTSNPNLYWYRQAAGRGLQLLFYSVGIGQISSEVPQNLSASRPQDRQFILSSKKLLLSDSGFYLCAWSDPGWVEYGYTFGSGTRLTVV.

CDR3 protein: CASKLPYYSPGQTHNSNQPQHF. Written as DNA, the CDR3 is TGTGCCAGCAAATTGCCATATTACTCTCCGGGACAGACTCACAATAGCAATCAGCCCCAGCATTTT. The V call is TRBV3-1 (or the pseudogene TRBV3-2), the J call TRBJ1-5, with 7 positions matching TRBD1. This CDR3 comprises 22 residues. V dropped 7 bases and J dropped 0; count of bases not matched to a gene: 27. Germline lookup yields CDR1 LGHDT and CDR2 YNNKEL (reference sequence).

Concerning this clone itself: The germline gene is not matched at one end of the junction; a read error may be the cause. The gene calls are TRBV5-5 and TRBJ1-4; the D gene is possibly TRBD1 (5 bases). The CDR3 has 15 amino acids. Germline V lookup: CDR1 SGHKS, CDR2 YYEKEE (reference sequence). The DNA of the CDR3 is TGTGCCAGCAGGTTGGCTGGGGGGTCGAATGGAAAACTGTTTTTT. This translates into CASRLAGGSNGKLFF.

Worth noting for this clone: Other DNA variants within this sample encode the same CDR3. The J gene is TRBJ1-6, the V gene TRBV19, with 7 bases matching TRBD1. CDR1 LNHDA and CDR2 SQIVND come from the germline V gene (reference sequence). The CDR3 runs to 14 residues. Trimming at V came to 3 bases and at J to 7 bases, leaving 3 bases not matched to a gene. The CDR3 coding sequence is TGTGCCAGTAGTATCCGGGACAGCAATTCACCCCTCCACTTT. It codes for CASSIRDSNSPLHF.

This rearrangement joins TRBV7-9 to TRBJ1-2, with D tentatively TRBD1 (5 bases). Germline V lookup: CDR1 SEHNR, CDR2 FQNEAQ (reference sequence). The CDR3 consists of 14 residues. V was cut by 5 bases and J by 0 bases, with 10 bases left in between. The CDR3 region is CASSPTTANYGYTF. The CDR3 DNA reads as TGTGCCAGCAGCCCTACGACAGCTAACTATGGCTACACCTTC.

The V and J genes are TRBV13 and TRBJ2-3, with D perhaps matching TRBD2 (6 bases). CDR3 size: 15 residues. Trimming shortened V by 3 bases and J by 3 bases, and 13 bases separated the two germline ends. Germline-derived CDR1 and CDR2 are PRHDT and FYEKMQ (reference sequence). Here the CDR3 reads CASSLGGSTTDTQYF. CDR3 DNA sequence: TGTGCCAGCAGCTTGGGGGGATCTACTACAGATACGCAGTATTTT.

This clone was seen a single time. The rearrangement joins TRBV19 to TRBJ1-2; no definite D call. Trimming pared 10 bases from V and 6 bases from J, leaving 15 bases between. This CDR3 has 12 residues. Germline CDR1 LNHDA, CDR2 SQIVND (reference sequence). Written as DNA, the CDR3 is TGTGCCACGCGAGCGGGGAGGGATGGCTACACCTTC. Amino acid sequence: CATRAGRDGYTF.

The chain has TRBV9 and TRBJ2-3, with a tentative D call TRBD2 (6 bases). V was trimmed by 4 bases and J by 4 bases, leaving 13 bases between them. The germline gives CDR1 SGDLS, CDR2 YYNGEE. The CDR3 is made up of 14 amino acids. In DNA, the CDR3 is TGTGCCAGCAGCTACCAAGGAGGGGCAGATACGCAGTATTTT. It is translated as CASSYQGGADTQYF. Filled out from reference TRBV9 and TRBJ2-3, the complete variable domain reads DSGVTQTPKHLITATGQRVTLRCSPRSGDLSVYWYQQSLDQGLQFLIQYYNGEERAKGNILERFSAQQFPDLHSELNLSSLELGDSALYFCASSYQGGADTQYFGPGTRLTVL.

The rearrangement links TRBV30 to TRBJ1-2; the match to TRBD1 covers 7 bases. The J segment lost 3 bases and the V segment lost 4 bases, leaving 26 bases of the junction unmatched. CDR1 GTSNPN and CDR2 SVGIG come from the germline V gene (reference sequence). This CDR3 is 20 amino acids long. CDR3 residues: CAWKGQPVSGDFTRYYGYTF. DNA for the CDR3: TGTGCCTGGAAGGGACAGCCGGTCTCAGGGGATTTTACACGGTACTATGGCTACACCTTC.

V is TRBV11-2 and J is TRBJ1-2; TRBD1 agrees at 7 bases. The CDR3 has 15 amino acids. Germline V gene sequence: CDR1 SGHAT, CDR2 FQNNGV. The ends lost 4 bases at V and 6 bases at J; junction bases unmatched: 11. CDR3 sequence: CASSSWGRGRNGYTF. The CDR3 DNA is TGTGCCAGCAGCTCGTGGGGCAGGGGGAGAAATGGCTACACCTTC.

The V gene is TRBV11-3, the J gene TRBJ2-2; D uncertain. Trimming removed 2 bases from V and 6 bases from J, with 7 bases in between. Germline lookup yields CDR1 SGHNT and CDR2 YENEEA. This CDR3 is built from 13 residues. This chain's CDR3 is CASSLLRSGELFF. CDR3 coding DNA: TGTGCCAGCAGCTTATTGCGGTCCGGGGAGCTGTTTTTT.

J is TRBJ2-7 and V is TRBV25-1; D possibly corresponds to TRBD1 (6 bases). Germline CDR1 MGHDK, CDR2 SYGVNS. This CDR3 comprises 14 residues. V was cut by 2 bases and J by 2 bases, with 10 bases left in between. The CDR3 spells CASSEGGHTYEQYF. As DNA, the CDR3 is TGTGCCAGCAGTGAAGGGGGACACACCTACGAGCAGTACTTC.

V gene TRBV5-4 combines with J gene TRBJ2-3; 10 bases align to TRBD2. V shed 3 bases and J 2 bases; nucleotides not matched to a gene: 6. Germline CDR1 is SGHNT and CDR2 is YYREEE (reference sequence). CDR3 length: 16 amino acids. The chain's CDR3 is CASSSSLAGDTDTQYF. The CDR3 DNA reads as TGTGCCAGCAGCTCCTCTCTAGCGGGGGACACAGATACGCAGTATTTT.

The chain links TRBV27 to TRBJ1-1; D is possibly TRBD1 (5 bases). The V end was cut by 0 bases, the J end by 1 base, with 12 bases between. CDR3 length equals 16 residues. The germline V gene encodes CDR1 MNHEY and CDR2 SMNVEV (reference sequence). CDR3 sequence (DNA): TGTGCCAGCAGTTTATCAAAGGGACTCAAGAACACTGAAGCTTTCTTT. It encodes CASSLSKGLKNTEAFF.

The chain is built from TRBV4-1 and TRBJ2-5, with 9 bases identical to TRBD2. Germline trimming cut 1 base from V and 1 base from J; bases unmatched to any gene: 4. This CDR3 comprises 16 residues. The germline CDR1 and CDR2 sequences are MGHRA and YSYEKL. CDR3 in amino acids: CASSQASGEFQETQYF. For the CDR3, the DNA is TGCGCCAGCAGCCAAGCTAGCGGGGAATTCCAAGAGACCCAGTACTTC.

V usage is TRBV7-2 and J usage is TRBJ1-2; TRBD1 agrees at 8 bases. Per the germline V gene, CDR1 is SGHTA and CDR2 is FQGNSA. V shed 8 bases, J shed 7 bases, and the junction held 9 bases outside the gene matches. The CDR3 consists of 13 residues. The CDR3 DNA sequence: TGTGCCAGCGACATCCAGGGGGCTGGTGGCTACACCTTC. It is translated as CASDIQGAGGYTF.